This T cell receptor (beta chain) was retrieved from a study of CD8 T cells in ankylosing spondylitis. Study findings and constraints: Ankylosing spondylitis blood appeared to carry a characteristic TCR beta motif of seven to nine highly homologous variants.

V was pared by 4 bases and J by 2 bases, with 18 bases between. Germline loops: CDR1 MDHEN, CDR2 SYDVKM. This CDR3 region has 16 residues. TCRdb passed the 5' RACE reads through MiXCR, listing each CDR3 protein once. The sample includes about 260,000 distinct CDR3 sequences, under 30% seen only once; the top ten take over 0.55%. On this clonotype: Its antigen is unknown.

The origin of this receptor is a male donor with ankylosing spondylitis or in good health (not recorded which). J is TRBJ2-7 and V is TRBV28; no clear D gene. Specimen: blood, either unsorted or a sorted T cell fraction (not recorded which). CDR3 sequence: CASSSPNSRATYEQYF. Here the CDR3 DNA reads TGTGCCAGCAGTTCCCCGAACTCTAGAGCTACCTACGAGCAGTACTTC.